The 8 T cell receptor beta chains presented below share a single source sample, sequenced in a study of T cell changes during pregnancy in multiple sclerosis. TCRdb's table, derived via immunoSEQ multiplex PCR, lists solely in-frame clones and lacks some. Of roughly 54,000 clones listed, about 90% are singletons. The sequencing here drew on CD4+ T cells from peripheral blood mononuclear cells, taken after pregnancy. Receptor source: a female donor with multiple sclerosis, enrolled in a pregnancy study.

The chain has TRBV20-1 and TRBJ1-2; D is uncertain. CDR1 is DFQATT, CDR2 SNEGSKA, per germline (reference sequence). Trimming cost V 6 bases and J 9 bases, with 14 bases left between them. The CDR3 has 11 residues. The CDR3 DNA reads TGCAGTGCAGGGAAGGGAGTAAGCTACACCTTC. Translated, it gives CSAGKGVSYTF.

The chain's CDR3 is CASSLAQTSQPQHF. CDR3 coding DNA: TGTGCCAGCAGCCTCGCACAGACAAGTCAACCCCAGCATTTT. The genes are TRBV7-2 and TRBJ1-5; D is unresolved. There are 14 residues in the CDR3. From germline, CDR1 is SGHTA and CDR2 FQGNSA. V was cut by 5 bases and J by 10 bases, with 18 bases left in between.

J is TRBJ1-1 and V is TRBV4-1; unclear D gene. Trimming stripped 3 bases from V and 3 bases from J, with 17 bases between. CDR3 size: 16 residues. Germline V CDR1 and CDR2: MGHRA, YSYEKL. In DNA, the CDR3 is TGCGCCAGCAGCCATATCCCGAGGGCTAAGGACACTGAAGCTTTCTTT. Its translation is CASSHIPRAKDTEAFF.

V and J are TRBV19 and TRBJ2-1, with D hard to call. The CDR3 extends over 13 amino acids. The V and J ends lost 3 bases and 2 bases respectively, with 5 bases between them. From germline, CDR1 is LNHDA and CDR2 SQIVND (reference sequence). CDR3 amino acids: CASSIDTYNEQFF. CDR3 coding DNA: TGTGCCAGTAGTATTGACACCTACAATGAGCAGTTCTTC.

A remark on this clone: Different DNA sequences within this sample yield the same CDR3. The rearrangement links TRBV7-2 to TRBJ2-3; 8 bases are shared with TRBD2. V lost 1 base and J lost 1; bases outside the gene matches: 1. Per the germline V gene, CDR1 is SGHTA and CDR2 is FQGNSA. CDR3 length equals 15 residues. The CDR3 loop reads CASSLGAGGTDTQYF. CDR3 DNA: TGTGCCAGCAGCTTAGGAGCGGGAGGCACAGATACGCAGTATTTT.

This clone has only one observation. The V gene is TRBV5-6, the J gene TRBJ2-7; 7 bases are a match to TRBD1. Germline CDR1 and CDR2: SGHDT and YYEEEE. Unmatched junction bases numbered 7, after V lost 3 bases and J lost 4 bases. CDR3 size: 14 residues. CDR3 loop: CASSSTGIEYEQYF. DNA of the CDR3: TGTGCCAGCAGCTCGACAGGGATTGAGTACGAGCAGTACTTC.

The chain has TRBV27 and TRBJ1-1, with a weak D call TRBD1 (5 bases). Germline CDR1 reads MNHEY; CDR2 reads SMNVEV (reference sequence). The CDR3 consists of 15 residues. The CDR3 DNA reads TGTGCTACCACCGCCCACGGGCAGGGAGGAACTGAAGCTTTCTTT. Residues: CATTAHGQGGTEAFF.

The chain recombines TRBV7-3 with TRBJ2-3; 8 bases are a match to TRBD1. J was trimmed by 2 bases and V by 5 bases; bases with no gene match: 9. Germline assignment: CDR1 SGHTA and CDR2 FQGTGA. The CDR3 totals 16 residues. The CDR3 spells CASSAGRGRYTDTQYF. The CDR3 DNA sequence: TGTGCCAGCAGCGCCGGCAGGGGGCGATACACAGATACGCAGTATTTT.